The clone carrying this TCR beta chain occurred once. The data belong to a study of blood T cell repertoires in COVID-19. Authors' methods: Estimated nucleated cell counts came from reference gene primer amplification. Some clones are missing from TCRdb's copy, which holds only in-frame ones; the method was immunoSEQ multiplex PCR. That table is the source of V, J and clone size, and D and trimming were worked out from the DNA. Among some 120,000 clones listed, about four fifths were seen once. Germline V lookup: CDR1 SGHRS, CDR2 YFSETQ. V lost 0 bases and J lost 4, with 14 bases in between. This CDR3 contains 16 residues.

Sequenced: peripheral blood. The chain joins TRBV5-1 to TRBJ2-1, with a tentative D call TRBD2 (5 bases). This TCR came from a human donor in a cohort sampled during active COVID-19. CDR3 sequence: CASSLVFSEAYNEQFF. DNA for the CDR3: TGCGCCAGCAGCTTGGTCTTTAGCGAGGCATACAATGAGCAGTTCTTC.